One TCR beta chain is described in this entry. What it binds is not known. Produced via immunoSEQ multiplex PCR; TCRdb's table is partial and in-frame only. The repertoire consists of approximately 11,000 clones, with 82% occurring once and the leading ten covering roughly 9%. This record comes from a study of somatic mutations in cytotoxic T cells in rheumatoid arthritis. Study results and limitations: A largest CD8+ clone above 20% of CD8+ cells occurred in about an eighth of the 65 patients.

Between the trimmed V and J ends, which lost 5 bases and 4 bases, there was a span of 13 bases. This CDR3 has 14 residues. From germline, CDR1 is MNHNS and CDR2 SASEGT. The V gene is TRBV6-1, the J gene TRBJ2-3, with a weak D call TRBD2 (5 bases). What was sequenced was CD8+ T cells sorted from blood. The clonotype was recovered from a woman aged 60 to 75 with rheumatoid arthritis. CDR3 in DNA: TGTGCCAGCAGTTATAGCGAAGAGGCAGATACGCAGTATTTT. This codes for CASSYSEEADTQYF.